This T cell receptor beta chain was recorded in a study of shared clonotypes between healthy human individuals. Overall study findings and caveats: A limitation of the genetic and exposure-history diversity represented arose from few donors.

Profiled with immunoSEQ multiplex PCR; TCRdb holds only in-frame clones, not every one. This table holds more than 2 million clones, 90% to 95% found once. This clone showed up just a few times. What it binds is not known. The CDR3 is 13 amino acids. The V end lost 7 bases, the J end lost 5 bases, and 12 bases lay between the germline ends. Looked up from germline, CDR1 is ENHRY and CDR2 is SYGVKD. The CD4+ fraction was divided into a CD45RA+ naive subset and a CD45RA-negative memory subset. The genes are TRBV10-3 and TRBJ1-5, with D unresolved. The sequence was collected from a young man in good health. The specimen was naive CD4+ T cells sorted from blood. Subset in this sample: CD45RA+ positively selected. The CDR3 DNA reads TGTGCCATCACGAGCAGAAAAGATCAGCCCCAGCATTTT. Protein product: CAITSRKDQPQHF.